The 4 T cell receptor beta chains listed next were all sequenced from one sample in a study of a mutant IDH1 vaccine in newly diagnosed glioma. Time point described: week 35, safety follow-up. In the vaccine, a single dose held 300 ug of the mutant IDH1 20-mer peptide, along with topical imiquimod. Antigen specificity for these receptors is unknown. Repertoires were generated with immunoSEQ multiplex PCR, while TCRdb's copy carries only in-frame clones and drops some. The sample carries tens of thousands of clones, about 88% recorded once. Sequencing used PBMCs, obtained from a glioma patient whose treatment included an IDH1 peptide vaccine. The source is a man aged 25-40 years with glioma.

The gene calls are TRBV4-1 and TRBJ2-2; TRBD2 is a possible D gene (5 bases). The CDR3 sequence is 14 residues long. V gave up 4 bases and J gave up 4 bases, with 10 bases separating them. Germline lookup yields CDR1 MGHRA and CDR2 YSYEKL. The CDR3 region is CASSPRGRTGELFF. As DNA, the CDR3 is TGCGCCAGCAGCCCCCGCGGGCGCACCGGGGAGCTGTTTTTT.

The chain is built from TRBV6-5 and TRBJ1-5, with D perhaps matching TRBD1 (5 bases). V was cut by 4 bases and J by 2 bases, with 9 bases left in between. Germline loops: CDR1 MNHEY, CDR2 SVGAGI. The CDR3 length is 14 residues. This chain's CDR3 is CASSSGFRNQPQHF. CDR3 DNA sequence: TGTGCCAGCAGTTCAGGGTTTCGCAATCAGCCCCAGCATTTT.

The CDR3 DNA is TGTGCCAGCAGCGCCGGCGGGGGGCCGCGAAGCACAGATACGCAGTATTTT. Translation: CASSAGGGPRSTDTQYF. V gene TRBV7-7 combines with J gene TRBJ2-3, with 8 bases matching TRBD2. The CDR3 runs to 17 residues. J gave up 0 bases and V 5 bases, and 10 bases lay outside the gene matches. Germline CDR1 is SSHAT and CDR2 is FNYEAQ (reference sequence). The full variable domain, in which reference TRBV7-7 and TRBJ2-3 provide the parts outside the CDR3, is GAGVSQSPRYKVTKRGQDVTLRCDPISSHATLYWYQQALGQGPEFLTYFNYEAQPDKSGLPSDRFSAERPEGSISTLTIQRTEQRDSAMYRCASSAGGGPRSTDTQYFGPGTRLTVL.

In its sample, this clone was seen a few times. This rearrangement joins TRBV5-1 to TRBJ1-1; the match to TRBD1 covers 9 bases. The CDR3 runs 16 residues. V gave up 0 bases and J gave up 0 bases; unmatched junction bases: 3. The germline gives CDR1 SGHRS, CDR2 YFSETQ. Here the CDR3 reads CASSLVGQGMNTEAFF. The CDR3 coding sequence is TGCGCCAGCAGCTTGGTAGGACAGGGGATGAACACTGAAGCTTTCTTT.